Presented here are 28 T cell receptor beta chains from one specimen sequenced in a study of blood T cell dynamics during melanoma immunotherapy (TCRdb year 2020). Libraries came from the immunoSEQ multiplex PCR assay. In TCRdb, the immuneACCESS table is reduced to in-frame sequences with V and J assigned. These tables do not hold every clone; where another copy was compared, an unresolved V gene accounts for under half, and the others remain unexplained. This sample lists approximately 23,000 clones; just under 90% were detected once. The ten most abundant clones make up roughly 1.2% of the sample. The time point label for this specimen denotes: pre-treatment baseline. The sequencing used blood, collected from a patient treated with checkpoint blockade. Receptors were obtained from a human donor with melanoma.

The chain is built from TRBV29-1 and TRBJ1-1; TRBD1 might be the D (5 bases). The ends were cut back, 1 base at V and 0 bases at J, with 9 bases in the middle. The germline gives CDR1 SQVTM, CDR2 ANQGSEA. The CDR3 is made up of 14 amino acids. The CDR3 loop is CSVEGPRVNTEAFF. The CDR3 nucleotides read TGCAGCGTTGAAGGTCCCAGGGTGAACACTGAAGCTTTCTTT.

J is TRBJ1-1 and V is TRBV5-1, with D possibly TRBD1 on 6 matching bases. In germline, CDR1 is SGHRS, CDR2 YFSETQ. V lost 3 bases and J 0 bases, leaving 21 bases between the germline ends. This CDR3 contains 18 residues. This CDR3 is CASSSPVQGPSLNTEAFF. The DNA for the CDR3 is TGCGCCAGCAGCTCCCCGGTTCAGGGGCCCTCTCTGAACACTGAAGCTTTCTTT.

The V and J genes are TRBV5-4 and TRBJ1-2; 7 bases match TRBD1. J gave up 0 bases and V 4 bases, and 6 bases lay outside the gene matches. Germline assignment: CDR1 SGHNT and CDR2 YYREEE (reference sequence). The CDR3 covers 15 residues. This CDR3 is CASSPDRAANYGYTF. In DNA form, the CDR3 reads TGTGCCAGCAGCCCCGACAGGGCTGCTAACTATGGCTACACCTTC.

This clone was counted a single time. The chain is built from TRBV2 and TRBJ1-6; D call uncertain. The ends were cut back, 2 bases at V and 14 bases at J, with 13 bases in the middle. Per the germline V gene, CDR1 is SNHLY and CDR2 is FYNNEI. The CDR3 sequence is 13 residues long. The CDR3 bases are TGTGCCAGCAGTGAATTCCGGAAGACGACCCTCCACTTT. Translating it yields CASSEFRKTTLHF.

The V call is TRBV4-1, the J call TRBJ1-2, with 7 nucleotides matching TRBD1. The length of the CDR3 is 13 residues. Germline V lookup: CDR1 MGHRA, CDR2 YSYEKL. V shed 7 bases, J shed 2 bases, and the junction held 4 bases outside the gene matches. The CDR3 region is CASNRGQNYGYTF. The CDR3 region has the DNA TGCGCCAGCAACCGGGGACAGAACTATGGCTACACCTTC.

The rearrangement links TRBV25-1 to TRBJ2-7; 10 nucleotides align to TRBD1. J gave up 1 base and V 5 bases, and 8 bases lay outside the gene matches. This CDR3 is built from 16 residues. Germline assignment: CDR1 MGHDK and CDR2 SYGVNS. The CDR3 here is CASSPAADRGSYEQYF. DNA for the CDR3: TGTGCCAGCAGTCCGGCAGCGGACAGGGGGTCCTACGAGCAGTACTTC.

This chain uses TRBV7-3 with TRBJ2-7; 7 bases map to TRBD2. V lost 0 bases and J lost 4; bases outside the gene matches: 6. The CDR3 totals 15 residues. Germline lookup yields CDR1 SGHTA and CDR2 FQGTGA. CDR3 loop: CASSLTGDYLYEQYF. The DNA of the CDR3 is TGTGCCAGCAGCTTAACTGGGGACTACCTTTACGAGCAGTACTTC.

The DNA of the CDR3 is TGTGCCTGGAGTATATTAGGGGGCGTCTCTGGAAACACCATATATTTT. As protein: CAWSILGGVSGNTIYF. The J gene is TRBJ1-3, the V gene TRBV30; 7 nucleotides line up with TRBD1. This CDR3 has 16 residues. V trimming: 2 bases; J trimming: 0 bases; junction bases outside the gene matches: 7. Germline lookup yields CDR1 GTSNPN and CDR2 SVGIG (reference sequence).

This chain uses TRBV11-1 with TRBJ2-1, with TRBD1 matching over 9 bases. The V segment lost 5 bases and the J segment 7 bases; nucleotides outside the gene matches: 12. The CDR3 has 16 residues. The germline CDR1 and CDR2 sequences are SGHAT and FQDESV (reference sequence). As DNA, the CDR3 is TGTGCCAGCAGCGATGTTGGAGGACAGGGGTCGAATGAGCAGTTCTTC. Protein sequence: CASSDVGGQGSNEQFF.

This clone was recorded only once. The rearrangement uses TRBV23-1 and TRBJ1-5, with D hard to call. TRBV23-1 is labeled an ORF, and its function is uncertain. The CDR3 length is 15 residues. V lost 2 bases and J lost 1, with 9 bases in between. The CDR3, as DNA: TGCGCCAGCAGTCAAACCAAGAAGAGCAATCAGCCCCAGCATTTT. This encodes CASSQTKKSNQPQHF.

J is TRBJ2-7 and V is TRBV29-1; D unclear. This CDR3 spans 10 amino acids. The V end lost 4 bases, the J end lost 5 bases, and 6 bases lay between the germline ends. CDR1 is SQVTM and CDR2 is ANQGSEA in the germline V gene. The CDR3, as DNA: TGCAGCGTTGGTTCAAACGAGCAGTACTTC. Residues: CSVGSNEQYF.

J is TRBJ1-1 and V is TRBV5-1; D is perhaps TRBD1 (5 bases). The CDR3 runs 15 residues. The ends were cut back, 4 bases at V and 3 bases at J, with 16 bases in the middle. The germline CDR1 and CDR2 sequences are SGHRS and YFSETQ. The CDR3 here is CASSPRDGLDTEAFF. As DNA, the CDR3 is TGCGCCAGCAGCCCCCGGGACGGACTTGACACTGAAGCTTTCTTT.

The chain is built from TRBV5-4 and TRBJ1-4; TRBD1 aligns across 7 bases. CDR1 and CDR2 from the germline V gene are SGHNT and YYREEE (reference sequence). This CDR3 is 16 amino acids long. J lost 8 bases, V lost 4 bases, and 14 bases had no gene match. CDR3 nucleotide sequence: TGTGCCAGCAGCCCCGACAGGGCCGGGGTTCGCGAAAAACTGTTTTTT. The encoded protein is CASSPDRAGVREKLFF.

J is TRBJ2-5 and V is TRBV11-2; 8 bases align to TRBD2. CDR1 is SGHAT and CDR2 is FQNNGV in the germline V gene. The CDR3 has 16 amino acids. With V trimmed by 5 bases and J by 1 base, 9 bases remained unmatched. The CDR3 sequence: CASSPGSSGLQETQYF. The CDR3, as DNA: TGTGCCAGCAGCCCGGGGTCTAGCGGGCTCCAAGAGACCCAGTACTTC.

This chain links TRBV18 with TRBJ2-3; TRBD2 might be the D (6 bases). The CDR3 runs 15 residues. The germline V gene has CDR1 KGHSH and CDR2 LQKENI. The V end was cut by 10 bases, the J end by 6 bases, with 23 bases between. The CDR3 here is CATPREGSIGDTQYF. The CDR3, as DNA: TGTGCCACCCCGCGGGAAGGATCTATTGGGGATACGCAGTATTTT.

The V gene is TRBV5-1, the J gene TRBJ2-6; either TRBD1 or TRBD2 may supply D (5 bases each). Germline V lookup: CDR1 SGHRS, CDR2 YFSETQ. The CDR3 is 20 residues long. With 3 bases removed from V and 0 bases from J, the gap between germline ends came to 22 bases. The CDR3 reads CASSWGPRWGRSSGANVLTF. The CDR3 region has the DNA TGCGCCAGCAGCTGGGGCCCACGTTGGGGACGGAGCTCTGGGGCCAACGTCCTGACTTTC.

V is TRBV5-6 and J is TRBJ2-2; D is undetermined. This CDR3 has 15 amino acids. Trimming stripped 0 bases from V and 5 bases from J, with 11 bases between. Germline loops: CDR1 SGHDT, CDR2 YYEEEE. The CDR3 sequence is CASSLAQIRTGELFF. Here the CDR3 DNA reads TGTGCCAGCAGCTTGGCTCAGATACGAACCGGGGAGCTGTTTTTT.

This chain links TRBV7-3 with TRBJ2-3; TRBD2 matches 9 bases. V was clipped by 5 bases and J by 15 bases; unmatched bases: 9. Germline lookup yields CDR1 SGHTA and CDR2 FQGTGA. This CDR3 has 12 residues. CDR3 in DNA: TGTGCCAGCAGCCCGGGGACTAGCCTACTTTATTTT. The encoded protein is CASSPGTSLLYF.

The V and J genes are TRBV7-3 and TRBJ1-1; 9 bases are shared with TRBD1. The CDR3 extends over 14 amino acids. V gave up 5 bases and J gave up 5 bases; unmatched junction bases: 6. Germline assignment: CDR1 SGHTA and CDR2 FQGTGA. The CDR3 DNA follows: TGTGCCAGCAGCCCGGGACAGGGTACGACTGAAGCTTTCTTT. This gives the protein CASSPGQGTTEAFF.

The chain joins TRBV4-1 to TRBJ2-5, with a possible D match to TRBD2 (5 bases). The J call may be mistaken, given a closer DNA end match to TRBJ2-7. Germline CDR1 is MGHRA and CDR2 is YSYEKL. This CDR3 comprises 13 residues. CDR3 sequence: CASSPRATYEQYF. The CDR3 nucleotides read TGCGCCAGCAGCCCGAGGGCTACCTACGAGCAGTACTTC.

The chain carries TRBV28 and TRBJ1-4; D not certain. The germline V gene encodes CDR1 MDHEN and CDR2 SYDVKM. Deletions cut 7 bases from V and 9 bases from J, with 18 bases between. CDR3 length: 14 amino acids. Here the CDR3 DNA reads TGTGCCAGCACCCTTAAAAGCCGCGGGCAAAAACTGTTTTTT. It codes for CASTLKSRGQKLFF.

This chain uses TRBV11-2 with TRBJ1-2, with D tentatively TRBD1 (5 bases). Germline lookup yields CDR1 SGHAT and CDR2 FQNNGV. The V and J ends lost 5 bases and 0 bases respectively, with 13 bases between them. The CDR3 length is 15 residues. The CDR3 region has the DNA TGTGCCAGCAGCCATAACAGGAAACCTAACTATGGCTACACCTTC. It codes for CASSHNRKPNYGYTF. Using reference TRBV11-2 and TRBJ1-2 for the parts outside the CDR3, the full variable domain is EAGVAQSPRYKIIEKRQSVAFWCNPISGHATLYWYQQILGQGPKLLIQFQNNGVVDDSQLPKDRFSAERLKGVDSTLKIQPAKLEDSAVYLCASSHNRKPNYGYTFGSGTRLTVV.

The chain combines TRBV30 with TRBJ1-1; 7 nucleotides line up with TRBD1. Germline CDR1 GTSNPN, CDR2 SVGIG (reference sequence). With V trimmed by 2 bases and J by 5 bases, 8 bases remained unmatched. This CDR3 spans 14 amino acids. As DNA, the CDR3 is TGTGCCTGGAGTAGTGGAAGGGGGCAGACTGAAGCTTTCTTT. This encodes CAWSSGRGQTEAFF.

The chain couples TRBV27 to TRBJ2-3; D possibly corresponds to TRBD2 (10 bases). Deletions cut 3 bases from V and 4 bases from J, with 29 bases between. The CDR3 is made up of 20 amino acids. CDR1 is MNHEY, CDR2 SMNVEV, per germline (reference sequence). The CDR3 DNA sequence: TGTGCCAGCAGTTTCGGGACAGGGAGAGCGGGAGGGATCGTGGCAGATACGCAGTATTTT. Translating it yields CASSFGTGRAGGIVADTQYF.

The chain links TRBV23-1 to TRBJ2-2; no clear D gene. TRBV23-1 counts as an open reading frame of uncertain function. V lost 5 bases and J lost 5, with 12 bases in between. The CDR3 runs to 14 residues. CDR3: CASSCIRTTGELFF. The CDR3 DNA follows: TGCGCCAGCAGTTGTATCCGTACTACCGGGGAGCTGTTTTTT.

The chain uses TRBV6-1 and TRBJ1-4; D is uncertain. V shed 4 bases and J shed 6 bases, with 15 bases lying between them. Germline values: CDR1 MNHNS, CDR2 SASEGT. This CDR3 has 15 amino acids. CDR3 DNA sequence: TGTGCCAGCAGTGCCTCAATGTTCGTTGATGAAAAACTGTTTTTT. This encodes CASSASMFVDEKLFF.

The rearrangement links TRBV4-1 to TRBJ2-7; 10 bases agree with TRBD1. This CDR3 comprises 16 residues. The ends lost 5 bases at V and 0 bases at J; junction bases unmatched: 7. Germline V lookup: CDR1 MGHRA, CDR2 YSYEKL. CDR3 amino acids: CASSKPGTGASYEQYF. The CDR3 DNA follows: TGCGCCAGCAGCAAACCGGGGACAGGGGCCTCCTACGAGCAGTACTTC.

The chain employs TRBV6-6 and TRBJ2-3; D gene unclear. There are 13 residues in the CDR3. Germline CDR1 reads MNHNY; CDR2 reads SVGAGI (reference sequence). Trimming left V 3 bases short and J 8 bases short, with 12 bases between. The CDR3: CASSYPGSGTQYF. CDR3 DNA: TGTGCCAGCAGTTATCCCGGATCTGGTACGCAGTATTTT.